The 21 T cell receptor beta chains in this list originate from one sample, sequenced in a study of cytomegalovirus exposure and HLA in healthy donors. The PCR used 60 Vbeta and 13 Jbeta primers. Generated by immunoSEQ multiplex PCR, the TCRdb table keeps only in-frame clones and is missing some. Among 150,000 or so clones listed, roughly 10% were seen once. The specimen sequenced was PBMCs. These receptors all stem from a man aged 45-65 years in good health and CMV-seronegative.

This chain connects TRBV6-5 to TRBJ1-2, with TRBD1 as a possible D gene (6 bases). Germline V gives CDR1 MNHEY, CDR2 SVGAGI. Deletions cut 6 bases from V and 4 bases from J, with 12 bases between. The CDR3 consists of 13 residues. The DNA of the CDR3 is TGTGCCAGCAGCTACGACAGGTTCTATGGCTACACCTTC. Amino acids: CASSYDRFYGYTF.

This clone was found a few times. V gene TRBV2 combines with J gene TRBJ2-7; D gene unclear. The CDR3 runs 11 residues. Germline V gene sequence: CDR1 SNHLY, CDR2 FYNNEI. The ends were cut back, 0 bases at V and 7 bases at J, with 4 bases in the middle. CDR3 DNA sequence: TGTGCCAGCAGTGAAGCGAGAGAGCAGTACTTC. Its translation: CASSEAREQYF.

This clone was seen a few times. V gene TRBV6-1 combines with J gene TRBJ1-2; possible D gene TRBD1, 5 bases. V lost 1 base and J 4 bases, leaving 10 bases between the germline ends. The germline CDR1 and CDR2 sequences are MNHNS and SASEGT. The CDR3 sequence is 14 residues long. The CDR3 DNA sequence: TGTGCCAGCAGTGAAGTAGGGGAAGTCTATGGCTACACCTTC. It codes for CASSEVGEVYGYTF.

The table lists this clone with a few counts. The chain is built from TRBV28 and TRBJ1-2, with TRBD1 matching over 10 bases. The CDR3 runs 12 residues. The germline V gene encodes CDR1 MDHEN and CDR2 SYDVKM. V trimming: 6 bases; J trimming: 8 bases; junction bases outside the gene matches: 3. The CDR3 DNA is TGTGCCAGCAGACGGACAGGGGGGGGCTACACCTTC. Protein product: CASRRTGGGYTF.

The CDR3 sequence is CASSFIRGEQYF. CDR3 coding DNA: TGTGCCAGCAGCTTCATCAGGGGCGAGCAGTACTTC. This chain joins TRBV5-4 and TRBJ2-7; possibly TRBD1 for D (6 bases). Germline assignment: CDR1 SGHNT and CDR2 YYREEE (reference sequence). Trimming shortened V by 2 bases and J by 6 bases, and 9 bases separated the two germline ends. CDR3 length: 12 residues. The whole variable domain, remainder taken from reference TRBV5-4 and TRBJ2-7, is ETGVTQSPTHLIKTRGQQVTLRCSSQSGHNTVSWYQQALGQGPQFIFQYYREEENGRGNFPPRFSGLQFPNYSSELNVNALELDDSALYLCASSFIRGEQYFGPGTRLTVT.

Only a few counts were recorded for this clone. The rearrangement links TRBV5-8 to TRBJ2-7; D might be TRBD1 (6 bases). Germline CDR1 and CDR2: SGHTS and YDEGEE. V was cut by 7 bases and J by 2 bases, with 13 bases left in between. This CDR3 contains 13 residues. The CDR3: CASPNRDPYEQYF. CDR3 nucleotide sequence: TGTGCCAGCCCAAACAGGGATCCCTACGAGCAGTACTTC.

The CDR3 sequence: CASTEGTSQTEAFF. The CDR3 nucleotides read TGTGCCTCAACAGAAGGCACGAGTCAAACTGAAGCTTTCTTT. The chain links TRBV9 to TRBJ1-1; D gene ambiguous. Germline loops: CDR1 SGDLS, CDR2 YYNGEE. The germline V and J ends were trimmed by 10 bases and 5 bases, with 21 bases remaining between them. This CDR3 region has 14 residues. The full variable domain, rest sourced from reference TRBV9 and TRBJ1-1, is DSGVTQTPKHLITATGQRVTLRCSPRSGDLSVYWYQQSLDQGLQFLIQYYNGEERAKGNILERFSAQQFPDLHSELNLSSLELGDSALYFCASTEGTSQTEAFFGQGTRLTVV.

The chain joins TRBV10-1 to TRBJ2-1; unclear D gene. The CDR3 has 13 amino acids. The germline V gene encodes CDR1 WNHNN and CDR2 SYGVQD (reference sequence). The V gene lost 6 bases and the J gene lost 11 bases, with 17 bases spanning the gap. CDR3 nucleotide sequence: TGCGCCAGCAGCTCAGACACGGTCGCGAAGCAGTTCTTC. Translating it yields CASSSDTVAKQFF.

This clone was detected only a few times. V is TRBV7-9 and J is TRBJ1-1; a weak D match, TRBD1 (6 bases). The germline V gene has CDR1 SEHNR and CDR2 FQNEAQ (reference sequence). V was shortened by 8 bases and J by 8 bases, with 21 bases between the two germline ends. CDR3 length: 14 residues. The DNA for the CDR3 is TGTGCCAGCGGAACTACAGGGAAATCGGGGGAAGCTTTCTTT. It yields the protein CASGTTGKSGEAFF. The full variable domain, its missing parts supplied by reference TRBV7-9 and TRBJ1-1, is DTGVSQNPRHKITKRGQNVTFRCDPISEHNRLYWYRQTLGQGPEFLTYFQNEAQLEKSRLLSDRFSAERPKGSFSTLEIQRTEQGDSAMYLCASGTTGKSGEAFFGQGTRLTVV.

The chain links TRBV15 to TRBJ1-5; tentative D call: TRBD1 (6 bases). Trimming left V 3 bases short and J 7 bases short, with 13 bases between. Germline CDR1 and CDR2: LNHNV and YYDKDF (reference sequence). This CDR3 comprises 14 residues. The CDR3 DNA reads TGTGCCACCAGCAGGGGACATGGGGTCCAGCCCCAGCATTTT. Translated, it gives CATSRGHGVQPQHF.

V is TRBV5-1 and J is TRBJ1-2; perhaps TRBD1 as D (5 bases). Germline CDR1 SGHRS, CDR2 YFSETQ. V was shortened by 2 bases and J by 3 bases, with 11 bases between the two germline ends. This CDR3 region has 14 residues. The CDR3 bases are TGCGCCAGCAGCTTCGACAGAACCGACTATGGCTACACCTTC. The encoded protein is CASSFDRTDYGYTF.

This clone was seen a few times. The V call is TRBV5-1, the J call TRBJ1-3, with 9 positions matching TRBD1. Losses at the gene ends were 0 bases for V and 2 bases for J; bases not matched to a gene: 3. Germline CDR1 SGHRS, CDR2 YFSETQ. This CDR3 region has 16 residues. The DNA for the CDR3 is TGCGCCAGCAGCTTGGTTCGGACAGGGGCTGGAAACACCATATATTTT. As protein: CASSLVRTGAGNTIYF.

This chain links TRBV28 with TRBJ2-7, with TRBD1 identical over 8 bases. The CDR3 has 15 amino acids. Germline V gives CDR1 MDHEN, CDR2 SYDVKM. The V gene end was trimmed by 5 bases and the J gene end by 5 bases; junction bases not matched to a gene: 11. The CDR3 protein is CASSTPGTGAHEQYF. The CDR3 nucleotides are TGTGCCAGCAGTACCCCGGGGACAGGTGCCCACGAGCAGTACTTC. The variable domain in full, with the rest retrieved from reference TRBV28 and TRBJ2-7, is DVKVTQSSRYLVKRTGEKVFLECVQDMDHENMFWYRQDPGLGLRLIYFSYDVKMKEKGDIPEGYSVSREKKERFSLILESASTNQTSMYLCASSTPGTGAHEQYFGPGTRLTVT.

This clone was seen only a few times. V is TRBV5-4 and J is TRBJ2-3, with D perhaps TRBD2 (5 bases). The germline V and J ends were trimmed by 6 bases and 1 base, with 15 bases remaining between them. Per the germline V gene, CDR1 is SGHNT and CDR2 is YYREEE (reference sequence). CDR3 length: 15 residues. Here the CDR3 reads CASKKQAAGTDTQYF. In DNA form, the CDR3 reads TGTGCCAGCAAGAAGCAAGCGGCGGGCACAGATACGCAGTATTTT.

The rearrangement links TRBV7-9 to TRBJ1-4, with D perhaps TRBD1 (6 bases). The V end lost 1 base, the J end lost 8 bases, and 11 bases lay between the germline ends. Germline lookup yields CDR1 SEHNR and CDR2 FQNEAQ (reference sequence). The CDR3 is made up of 14 amino acids. CDR3 sequence (DNA): TGTGCCAGCAGCTTAGTAGGGGGTGTCGAAAAACTGTTTTTT. Its protein product is CASSLVGGVEKLFF.

The V and J genes are TRBV6-1 and TRBJ2-5; 7 positions match TRBD1. The CDR3 has 14 residues. V dropped 6 bases and J dropped 4; count of bases not matched to a gene: 8. Per the germline V gene, CDR1 is MNHNS and CDR2 is SASEGT. CDR3 loop: CASRLRGKGETQYF. The CDR3 DNA follows: TGTGCCAGCAGACTCAGGGGGAAGGGAGAGACCCAGTACTTC.

This chain uses TRBV9 with TRBJ1-6; D remains unclear. Germline V gives CDR1 SGDLS, CDR2 YYNGEE. Trimming took 2 bases from V and 8 from J, leaving 17 bases between them. This CDR3 region has 16 residues. The CDR3 sequence: CASSVGPGSGDSPLHF. The CDR3 DNA sequence: TGTGCCAGCAGCGTCGGACCGGGAAGCGGGGATTCACCCCTCCACTTT.

The V and J genes are TRBV19 and TRBJ1-2; D is undetermined. The length of the CDR3 is 13 residues. CDR1 is LNHDA, CDR2 SQIVND, per germline (reference sequence). Trimming took 3 bases from V and 4 from J, leaving 9 bases between them. CDR3 DNA: TGTGCCAGTAGTATCCGCAGGTCCTATGGCTACACCTTC. Its translation: CASSIRRSYGYTF. Supplemented by reference TRBV19 and TRBJ1-2, the full variable domain reads DGGITQSPKYLFRKEGQNVTLSCEQNLNHDAMYWYRQDPGQGLRLIYYSQIVNDFQKGDIAEGYSVSREKKESFPLTVTSAQKNPTAFYLCASSIRRSYGYTFGSGTRLTVV.

Only a few counts were recorded for this clone. The chain carries TRBV6-1 and TRBJ1-1, with 8 bases aligning to TRBD1. V was clipped by 8 bases and J by 1 base; unmatched bases: 9. The germline CDR1 and CDR2 sequences are MNHNS and SASEGT. This CDR3 region has 15 residues. CDR3 bases: TGTGCCAGCCCTGAGGACGGGACAGGGAACACTGAAGCTTTCTTT. This encodes CASPEDGTGNTEAFF.

This clone showed up just a few times. The chain links TRBV30 to TRBJ2-7, with 11 bases lining up with TRBD2. From germline, CDR1 is GTSNPN and CDR2 SVGIG (reference sequence). The V and J ends lost 4 bases and 3 bases, in that order; junction bases with no gene match: 5. This CDR3 spans 14 amino acids. The CDR3 reads CAWTLAGGRYEQYF. In DNA form, the CDR3 reads TGTGCCTGGACCCTAGCGGGGGGCCGCTACGAGCAGTACTTC.

This chain connects TRBV20-1 to TRBJ2-5; TRBD2 is a possible D gene (6 bases). The CDR3 covers 10 residues. The germline V and J ends were trimmed by 7 bases and 7 bases, with 10 bases remaining between them. CDR1 and CDR2 from the germline V gene are DFQATT and SNEGSKA (reference sequence). CDR3: CSDLGGTQYF. The CDR3 nucleotides read TGCAGTGATCTCGGGGGGACCCAGTACTTC.